This is a list of T cell receptor gamma chains from one sample in a study of γδ T cells in repeated Plasmodium falciparum infection. TCRdb called clones from the multiplex PCR reads again using CATT. The sample includes 13,000 to 15,000 gamma-chain clones, 1.6% seen only once; the top ten take about 29%. What was sequenced was gamma-delta T cells from blood. Receptors originate from a pool of human donors (malaria-infected and uninfected, not separated). Each CDR3 is given with its conserved first and last residue. Clone size is stated in some rows and not others, as once, few, many or a class when expanded.

j_gene,abundance,v_gene,CDR3aa,CDR3nt
TRGJ1/TRGJ2,medium-sized,TRGV5,CATWDRLGYKKLF,TGTGCCACCTGGGACAGGCTAGGTTATAAGAAACTCTTT
TRGJ1/TRGJ2,medium-sized,TRGV4,CATWDGYKKLF,TGTGCCACCTGGGATGGATATAAGAAACTCTTT
TRGJ1/TRGJ2,medium-sized,TRGV4,CATWDYLGREKLF,TGTGCCACCTGGGATTATTTAGGGAGGGAGAAACTCTTT
TRGJ1/TRGJ2,many,TRGV3,CATWDRRVYYKKLF,TGTGCCACCTGGGACAGGCGGGTTTATTATAAGAAACTCTTT
TRGJ1/TRGJ2,many,TRGV4,CATWDGHRYYKKLF,TGTGCCACCTGGGATGGCCACCGTTATTATAAGAAACTCTTT
TRGJ1/TRGJ2,many,TRGV3,CATWDRRMNYYKKLF,TGTGCCACCTGGGACAGGCGAATGAATTATTATAAGAAACTCTTT
TRGJ1/TRGJ2,medium-sized,TRGV4,CATWDGGYKKLF,TGTGCCACCTGGGATGGCGGTTATAAGAAACTCTTT
TRGJ1/TRGJ2,large,TRGV4,CATWDGPYYKKLF,TGTGCCACCTGGGATGGCCCTTATTATAAGAAACTCTTT
TRGJ1/TRGJ2,medium-sized,TRGV4,CATWDGIYYKKLF,TGTGCCACCTGGGATGGGATTTATTATAAGAAACTCTTT
TRGJ1/TRGJ2,medium-sized,TRGV9,CALWEVFNKKLF,TGTGCCTTGTGGGAGGTCTTTAATAAGAAACTCTTT
TRGJ1/TRGJ2,medium-sized,TRGV2,CATWDGQYKKLF,TGTGCCACCTGGGACGGGCAGTATAAGAAACTCTTT
TRGJ1/TRGJ2,medium-sized,TRGV9,CALWEANYYKKLF,TGTGCCTTGTGGGAGGCGAATTATTATAAGAAACTCTTT
TRGJ1/TRGJ2,many,TRGV9,CALWEVPRDKKLF,TGTGCCTTGTGGGAGGTCCCCAGGGATAAGAAACTCTTT
TRGJ1/TRGJ2,many,TRGV4,CATWDAPVTKKLF,TGTGCCACCTGGGATGCGCCTGTAACGAAGAAACTCTTT
TRGJ1/TRGJ2,medium-sized,TRGV9,CALWEAKNYYKKLF,TGTGCCTTGTGGGAGGCCAAAAATTATTATAAGAAACTCTTT
TRGJ1/TRGJ2,medium-sized,TRGV5,CATWGPWYKKLF,TGTGCCACCTGGGGCCCGTGGTATAAGAAACTCTTT
TRGJ1/TRGJ2,medium-sized,TRGV9,CALWELYKKLF,TGTGCCTTGTGGGAGCTTTATAAGAAACTCTTT
TRGJP1,medium-sized,TRGV3,CATWDRPPTGWFKIF,TGTGCCACCTGGGACAGGCCCCCCACTGGTTGGTTCAAGATATTT
TRGJ1/TRGJ2,few,TRGV4,CAPGMGQHYKKLF,TGTGCTCCTGGGATGGGCCAACATTATAAGAAACTCTTT
TRGJ1/TRGJ2,.,TRGV9,CALWEATKEGEKLF,TGTGCCTTGTGGGAGGCTACGAAGGAGGGTGAGAAACTCTTT
TRGJP,medium-sized,TRGV9,CALWEVRELGKKIKVF,TGTGCCTTGTGGGAGGTGAGAGAGTTGGGCAAAAAAATCAAGGTATTT
TRGJ1/TRGJ2,medium-sized,TRGV4,CATWDDYWCYKKLF,TGTGCCACCTGGGATGATTATTGGTGTTATAAGAAACTCTTT
TRGJP2,many,TRGV2,CATWGPHWIKTF,TGTGCCACCTGGGGACCTCATTGGATCAAGACGTTT
TRGJ1/TRGJ2,medium-sized,TRGV2,CATWDAHIYKKLF,TGTGCCACCTGGGACGCACATATTTATAAGAAACTCTTT
TRGJ1/TRGJ2,many,TRGV4,CATWDESQNYYKKLF,TGTGCCACCTGGGATGAGTCTCAGAATTATTATAAGAAACTCTTT
TRGJ1/TRGJ2,many,TRGV3,CATWDRPAPPRNPTTYKKLF,TGTGCCACCTGGGACAGGCCGGCCCCCCCCCGGAACCCCACTACTTATAAGAAACTCTTT
TRGJP,medium-sized,TRGV9,CALWKGGLGKKIKVF,TGTGCCTTGTGGAAGGGGGGGTTGGGCAAAAAAATCAAGGTATTT
TRGJ1/TRGJ2,medium-sized,TRGV2,CATWDGVYYKKLF,TGTGCCACCTGGGACGGGGTATATTATAAGAAACTCTTT
TRGJ1/TRGJ2,medium-sized,TRGV4,CATWDGQLGYYKKLF,TGTGCCACCTGGGATGGGCAGTTGGGTTATTATAAGAAACTCTTT
TRGJ1/TRGJ2,medium-sized,TRGV9,CALWEVHRYKKLF,TGTGCCTTGTGGGAGGTGCACCGGTATAAGAAACTCTTT
TRGJ1/TRGJ2,many,TRGV8,CATWDTKLF,TGTGCCACCTGGGATACGAAACTCTTT
TRGJ1/TRGJ2,medium-sized,TRGV2,CATWDGPLNKKLF,TGTGCCACCTGGGACGGGCCCTTAAATAAGAAACTCTTT
TRGJ1/TRGJ2,many,TRGV2,CATWDGPGYKKLF,TGTGCCACCTGGGACGGGCCGGGGTATAAGAAACTCTTT